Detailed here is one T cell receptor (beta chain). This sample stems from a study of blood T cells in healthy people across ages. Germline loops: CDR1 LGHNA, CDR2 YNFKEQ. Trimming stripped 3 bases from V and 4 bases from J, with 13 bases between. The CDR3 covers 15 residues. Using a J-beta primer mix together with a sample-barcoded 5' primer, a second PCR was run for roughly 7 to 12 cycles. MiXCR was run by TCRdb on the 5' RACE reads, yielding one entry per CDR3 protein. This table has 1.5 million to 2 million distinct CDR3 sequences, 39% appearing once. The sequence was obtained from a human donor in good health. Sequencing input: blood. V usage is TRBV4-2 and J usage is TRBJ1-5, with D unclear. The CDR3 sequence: CASSQTDGENQPQHF. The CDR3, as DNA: TGTGCCAGCAGCCAGACGGACGGAGAAAATCAGCCCCAGCATTTT.